A single sample gave rise to the 9 T cell receptor beta chains below, sequenced in a study of OX40 agonist ivuxolimab in advanced cancers. Assay: immunoSEQ multiplex PCR; the TCRdb copy retains only in-frame clones and omits some. The table shows about 70,000 clones, with roughly 80% occurring only once. The sample was CD4+ or CD8+ T cells sorted from blood, taken in a trial of the OX40 agonist ivuxolimab. The receptors derive from an adult with an advanced solid tumor such as melanoma, head and neck, liver or kidney cancer.

The chain carries TRBV27 and TRBJ1-5; D may be TRBD1 (5 bases). Trimming removed 4 bases at V and 1 base at J, with 11 bases between. Germline CDR1 MNHEY, CDR2 SMNVEV (reference sequence). The CDR3 runs to 15 residues. The CDR3 bases are TGTGCCAGCAGTTATTTAGCAGGGAGCAATCAGCCCCAGCATTTT. This sequence encodes CASSYLAGSNQPQHF.

This chain connects TRBV5-1 to TRBJ1-2, with a possible D match to TRBD1 (5 bases). The CDR3 sequence is 15 residues long. Trimming pared 9 bases from V and 5 bases from J, leaving 23 bases between. In germline, CDR1 is SGHRS, CDR2 YFSETQ. As DNA, the CDR3 is TGCGCCACCACGAAAGGGGACCTCCAAGGGTATGGCTACACCTTC. Amino acid sequence: CATTKGDLQGYGYTF.

J is TRBJ2-2 and V is TRBV12-5, with 7 nucleotides matching TRBD1. J was trimmed by 4 bases and V by 6 bases; bases with no gene match: 5. Germline V gene lookup returns CDR1 LGHNT and CDR2 FRNRAP. The CDR3 covers 14 residues. The CDR3 loop reads CASGSTGTTGELFF. The CDR3 bases are TGTGCTAGTGGCTCGACAGGGACCACCGGGGAGCTGTTTTTT. Full variable domain (outside the CDR3, taken from reference TRBV12-5 and TRBJ2-2): DARVTQTPRHKVTEMGQEVTMRCQPILGHNTVFWYRQTMMQGLELLAYFRNRAPLDDSGMPKDRFSAEMPDATLATLKIQPSEPRDSAVYFCASGSTGTTGELFFGEGSRLTVL.

This clone was recorded once. The chain has TRBV7-9 and TRBJ2-5; no firm D call. Judging by the DNA end, TRBJ2-7 fits better; the J call may be wrong. The germline gives CDR1 SEHNR, CDR2 FQNEAQ (reference sequence). This CDR3 region has 12 residues. The CDR3 DNA reads TGTGCCAGCAGCTTAACCGGTGACGAGCAGTACTTC. The encoded protein is CASSLTGDEQYF.

CDR3 sequence reads: CASSLEGQGWHQPQHF. The DNA of the CDR3 is TGTGCCAGCAGCTTGGAGGGACAGGGCTGGCATCAGCCCCAGCATTTT. V and J are TRBV5-6 and TRBJ1-5; 9 nucleotides match TRBD1. Looked up from germline, CDR1 is SGHDT and CDR2 is YYEEEE. Germline trimming cut 0 bases from V and 5 bases from J; bases unmatched to any gene: 6. This CDR3 is 16 amino acids long.

V gene TRBV6-1 combines with J gene TRBJ2-2; perhaps TRBD2 as D (6 bases). The length of the CDR3 is 17 residues. Trimming left V 0 bases short and J 4 bases short, with 15 bases between. The germline V gene encodes CDR1 MNHNS and CDR2 SASEGT. The CDR3 is CASSEAAGRGATGELFF. CDR3 DNA sequence: TGTGCCAGCAGTGAAGCGGCCGGGAGAGGCGCCACCGGGGAGCTGTTTTTT.

The genes are TRBV30 and TRBJ2-7; the D gene is possibly TRBD1 (5 bases). Looked up from germline, CDR1 is GTSNPN and CDR2 is SVGIG (reference sequence). The ends were cut back, 5 bases at V and 7 bases at J, with 18 bases in the middle. CDR3 length: 13 amino acids. The CDR3 spells CAWATAAHLEQYF. The DNA for the CDR3 is TGTGCCTGGGCGACAGCAGCCCACTTGGAGCAGTACTTC.

The chain couples TRBV19 to TRBJ1-1; D is undetermined. V was clipped by 1 base and J by 0 bases, with 6 bases between them. The CDR3 is made up of 14 amino acids. Germline values: CDR1 LNHDA, CDR2 SQIVND (reference sequence). For the CDR3, the DNA is TGTGCCAGTAGTATAGGGGGTCTGAACACTGAAGCTTTCTTT. It codes for CASSIGGLNTEAFF.

The sample holds one count of this clone. The rearrangement joins TRBV29-1 to TRBJ1-2, with a possible D match to TRBD1 (6 bases). The CDR3 runs to 14 residues. Germline V CDR1 and CDR2: SQVTM, ANQGSEA. Trimming took off 8 bases at V and 0 bases at J, with 16 bases between the two ends. The CDR3 sequence is CSTAGTPSNYGYTF. In nucleotides, the CDR3 is TGCAGCACTGCCGGGACACCTTCTAACTATGGCTACACCTTC.